Listed here are 7 T cell receptor beta chains from one sample, sequenced in a study of T cell responses to AZD1222 COVID-19 vaccine. TCRdb's copy holds only in-frame clones and misses some; the assay was immunoSEQ multiplex PCR. The table lists 100,000 to 150,000 clones, less than 95% of them singletons. Sequenced here: peripheral blood, sampled on day 0 of MenACWY control vaccination. These receptor sequences come from an adult in good health.

The chain uses TRBV28 and TRBJ2-3; 7 nucleotides line up with TRBD2. Germline-derived CDR1 and CDR2 are MDHEN and SYDVKM. V lost 7 bases to trimming and J lost 7 bases; unmatched junction nucleotides: 8. This CDR3 region has 13 residues. CDR3: CASTLGGRNTQYF. The CDR3 DNA is TGTGCCAGCACCCTGGGGGGGAGAAATACGCAGTATTTT.

This chain joins TRBV27 and TRBJ2-3, with 7 bases aligning to TRBD2. Germline lookup yields CDR1 MNHEY and CDR2 SMNVEV (reference sequence). V lost 5 bases and J lost 3; bases outside the gene matches: 2. The CDR3 consists of 13 residues. The CDR3 DNA sequence: TGTGCCAGCAGTAGGGAGGGTACAGATACGCAGTATTTT. Protein product: CASSREGTDTQYF.

This clone occurred a few times. The chain combines TRBV6-2 or TRBV6-3 with TRBJ1-6; D uncertain. Germline CDR1 and CDR2: MNHEY and SVGEGT. Trimming took off 1 base at V and 8 bases at J, with 12 bases between the two ends. The CDR3 loop spans 15 amino acids. In DNA, the CDR3 is TGTGCCAGCAGTTACTTTACAGAGGGTCATTCACCCCTCCACTTT. Its protein product is CASSYFTEGHSPLHF.

This clone was recorded a few times. The J gene is TRBJ1-2, the V gene TRBV27; D is perhaps TRBD1 (6 bases). The germline gives CDR1 MNHEY, CDR2 SMNVEV (reference sequence). The V end lost 2 bases, the J end lost 8 bases, and 12 bases lay between the germline ends. The CDR3 is made up of 13 amino acids. For the CDR3, the DNA is TGTGCCAGCAGTTTAGACAGGAGAGGAGGCTACACCTTC. This sequence encodes CASSLDRRGGYTF.

J is TRBJ2-3 and V is TRBV2; 10 positions match TRBD2. CDR3 length: 14 amino acids. In germline, CDR1 is SNHLY, CDR2 FYNNEI. V gave up 6 bases and J gave up 1 base; unmatched junction bases: 1. Here the CDR3 DNA reads TGTGCCAGCAGAGCGGGGGGGGGCACAGATACGCAGTATTTT. The encoded protein is CASRAGGGTDTQYF.

This clone has just a few counts. The chain uses TRBV5-1 and TRBJ2-5; TRBD2 matches at 7 bases. The CDR3 is 15 amino acids. Germline V lookup: CDR1 SGHRS, CDR2 YFSETQ. V gave up 0 bases and J gave up 5 bases; unmatched junction bases: 7. CDR3 nucleotides: TGCGCCAGCAGCTTGGTGGCGGGGGAAGGTGAGACCCAGTACTTC. Its translation is CASSLVAGEGETQYF. Complete variable domain (other parts from reference TRBV5-1 and TRBJ2-5): KAGVTQTPRYLIKTRGQQVTLSCSPISGHRSVSWYQQTPGQGLQFLFEYFSETQRNKGNFPGRFSGRQFSNSRSEMNVSTLELGDSALYLCASSLVAGEGETQYFGPGTRLLVL.

This chain connects TRBV10-1 to TRBJ2-3; D is possibly TRBD1 (6 bases). In germline, CDR1 is WNHNN, CDR2 SYGVQD (reference sequence). Trimming removed 2 bases from V and 0 bases from J, with 12 bases in between. The CDR3 totals 16 residues. CDR3 loop: CASSEPRQDSTDTQYF. Here the CDR3 DNA reads TGCGCCAGCAGTGAGCCTAGACAGGACAGCACAGATACGCAGTATTTT.